This record looks at one T cell receptor (beta chain) sequence and its context. The antigen is undetermined. This sample stems from a study of CD8+CD57+ T cells in acquired aplastic anemia. Study at large: DNA recovered from sorted CD4+ and CD8+ cells had a mean of about 3.5 ug. Study-level points and caveats: For CD8+ Simpson's diversity, patients and controls showed no significant difference.

The template for TCR beta VDJ and CDR3 sequence profiling was genomic DNA. One entry per CDR3 protein results from TCRdb running MiXCR on the reads. The sample contains 150,000 to 200,000 distinct CDR3 sequences, 64% of which appear only once. V lost 0 bases to trimming and J lost 7 bases; unmatched junction nucleotides: 4. CDR1 is KGHDR and CDR2 is SFDVKD in the germline V gene. The CDR3 covers 15 residues. The chain uses TRBV24-1 and TRBJ2-2; 7 bases align to TRBD1. Sequencing input: sorted CD4+, CD8+, or CD8+CD57+ T cells (not recorded which) from PBMCs. The source is a human donor with severe aplastic anemia or a healthy control (not recorded which). The CDR3 here is CATSDLRQGIGELFF. CDR3 DNA: TGTGCCACCAGTGATTTGAGACAGGGAATCGGGGAGCTGTTTTTT.